This TCR beta chain was recorded in a study of shared clonotypes between healthy human individuals. Clones were read by immunoSEQ multiplex PCR, and TCRdb kept only the in-frame ones, dropping some. The table includes some 1.1 million clones, 77% detected once. The V gene's germline CDR1 is SGHNT and CDR2 YYREEE (reference sequence). There are 16 residues in the CDR3. Trimming left V 3 bases short and J 1 base short, with 13 bases between. The sequenced sample was memory CD4+ T cells from PBMCs. The subset is: CD45RA-negative fraction. This chain joins TRBV5-4 and TRBJ2-2; tentative D call: TRBD2 (6 bases). The TCR sequence derives from a man between 18 and 35 years old in good health. Some clones in this sample may be carry-over from other donors' samples. The CDR3 DNA reads as TGTGCCAGCAGCTCGAGACGGGAGCGGAACACCGGGGAGCTGTTTTTT. Translating it yields CASSSRRERNTGELFF.